A single sample is the source of the 10 T cell receptor beta chains below, sequenced in a study of T cells expressing NK-cell markers. TCRdb processed the 5' RACE reads again and assigns one entry to each CDR3 protein, with no DNA. This repertoire includes 350,000 to 450,000 distinct CDR3 sequences. The sample consisted of blood T cells: a sorted CD56 or NKG2C T cell subset, CD4+ or CD8+ T cells, or bulk PBMC T cells (not recorded which). The receptor source for this set is a man aged 18 to 69 in good health.

This sequence joins TRBV20-1 and TRBJ1-1; without DNA, the TCRdb call of TRBD1 cannot be checked. The CDR3 has 15 residues. CDR1 is DFQATT and CDR2 is SNEGSKA in the germline V gene (reference sequence). CDR3: CSAPRPGHQNTEAFF.

The chain employs TRBV29-1 and TRBJ1-1. There are 16 residues in the CDR3. Looked up from germline, CDR1 is SQVTM and CDR2 is ANQGSEA. The CDR3 loop reads CSVRGKAGRTNTEAFF.

The chain employs TRBV5-1 and TRBJ2-5. Germline CDR1 and CDR2: SGHRS and YFSETQ. The CDR3 totals 13 residues. This CDR3 is CASSFRVQETQYF.

This rearrangement joins TRBV20-1 to TRBJ1-1; the D call from TCRdb, TRBD1, cannot be confirmed without DNA. Germline values: CDR1 DFQATT, CDR2 SNEGSKA (reference sequence). CDR3 length: 14 amino acids. CDR3 amino acids: CSARSRVRNTEAFF.

The rearrangement uses TRBV12-3 or TRBV12-4 and TRBJ1-1; TCRdb reports TRBD1, a call that lacks DNA to check it against. The CDR3 extends over 12 amino acids. This CDR3 is CASRPGVTEAFF.

The chain carries TRBV18 and TRBJ2-5. The CDR3 is made up of 15 amino acids. Germline CDR1 is KGHSH and CDR2 is LQKENI. CDR3 residues: CASSRPGADQETQYF.

The rearrangement joins TRBV20-1 to TRBJ2-3. In germline, CDR1 is DFQATT, CDR2 SNEGSKA (reference sequence). CDR3 length: 13 amino acids. The CDR3 loop is CSASWARADTQYF.

The chain uses TRBV7-2 and TRBJ2-3; TCRdb's D call of TRBD2 is untestable without DNA. The length of the CDR3 is 15 residues. Germline V CDR1 and CDR2: SGHTA, FQGNSA. CDR3: CASSGQLAGGNTQYF.

The chain employs TRBV29-1 and TRBJ1-2; absent DNA, TCRdb's TRBD1 call cannot be checked. Germline V gives CDR1 SQVTM, CDR2 ANQGSEA. The CDR3 loop spans 12 amino acids. The chain's CDR3 is CSGDRRVYGYTF.

CDR3 amino acids: CASSEDPQGRAEAFF. This rearrangement joins TRBV2 to TRBJ1-1; with no DNA, the TCRdb D assignment of TRBD1 cannot be verified. Germline V gene data show CDR1 as SNHLY and CDR2 as FYNNEI. The CDR3 is made up of 15 amino acids.